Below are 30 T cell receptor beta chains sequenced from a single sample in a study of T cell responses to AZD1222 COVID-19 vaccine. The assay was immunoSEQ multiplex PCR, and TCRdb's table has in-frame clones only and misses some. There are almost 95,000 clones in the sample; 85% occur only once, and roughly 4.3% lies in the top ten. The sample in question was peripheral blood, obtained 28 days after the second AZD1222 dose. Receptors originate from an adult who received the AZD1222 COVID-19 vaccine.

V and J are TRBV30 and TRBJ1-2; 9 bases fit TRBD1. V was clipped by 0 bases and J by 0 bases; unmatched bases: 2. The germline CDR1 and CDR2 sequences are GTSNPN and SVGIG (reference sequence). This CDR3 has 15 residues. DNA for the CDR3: TGTGCCTGGAGTGTCACAGGGGGCACTAACTATGGCTACACCTTC. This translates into CAWSVTGGTNYGYTF.

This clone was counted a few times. CDR3: CACHPDRASGNTIYF. Here the CDR3 DNA reads TGTGCCTGCCATCCGGACAGGGCGTCTGGAAACACCATATATTTT. This sequence joins TRBV30 and TRBJ1-3, with 8 bases lining up with TRBD1. Per the germline V gene, CDR1 is GTSNPN and CDR2 is SVGIG (reference sequence). This CDR3 comprises 15 residues. The J segment lost 1 base and the V segment lost 6 bases, leaving 8 bases of the junction unmatched.

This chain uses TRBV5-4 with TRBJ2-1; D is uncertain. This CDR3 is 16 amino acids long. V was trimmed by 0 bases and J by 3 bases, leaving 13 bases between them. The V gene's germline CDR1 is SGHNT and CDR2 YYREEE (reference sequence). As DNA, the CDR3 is TGTGCCAGCAGCTTGGCCCCAGATATCGGCTACAATGAGCAGTTCTTC. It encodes CASSLAPDIGYNEQFF. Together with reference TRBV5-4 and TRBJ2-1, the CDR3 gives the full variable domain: ETGVTQSPTHLIKTRGQQVTLRCSSQSGHNTVSWYQQALGQGPQFIFQYYREEENGRGNFPPRFSGLQFPNYSSELNVNALELDDSALYLCASSLAPDIGYNEQFFGPGTRLTVL.

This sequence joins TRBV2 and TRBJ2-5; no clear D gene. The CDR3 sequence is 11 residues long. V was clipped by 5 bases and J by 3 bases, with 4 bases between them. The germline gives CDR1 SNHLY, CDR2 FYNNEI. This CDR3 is CASSLEETQYF. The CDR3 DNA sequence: TGTGCCAGCAGTTTAGAAGAGACCCAGTACTTC.

In DNA, the CDR3 is TGTGCCACCGACCAGATAGGGGGTGAAGCTTTCTTT. The encoded protein is CATDQIGGEAFF. The rearrangement uses TRBV5-4 and TRBJ1-1; weak D call: TRBD1 (6 bases). This CDR3 is 12 amino acids long. Trimming shortened V by 9 bases and J by 7 bases, and 16 bases separated the two germline ends. The germline V gene has CDR1 SGHNT and CDR2 YYREEE (reference sequence).

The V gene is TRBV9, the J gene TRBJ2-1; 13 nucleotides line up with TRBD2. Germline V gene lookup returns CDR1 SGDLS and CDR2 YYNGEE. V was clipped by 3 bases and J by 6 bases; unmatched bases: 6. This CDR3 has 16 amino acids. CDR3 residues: CASSGRLAGGVNEQFF. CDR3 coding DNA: TGTGCCAGCAGCGGGCGACTAGCGGGGGGCGTCAATGAGCAGTTCTTC.

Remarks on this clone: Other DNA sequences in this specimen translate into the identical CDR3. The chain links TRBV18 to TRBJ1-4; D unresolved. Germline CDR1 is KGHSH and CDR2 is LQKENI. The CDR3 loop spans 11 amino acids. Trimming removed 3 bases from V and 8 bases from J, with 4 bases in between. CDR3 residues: CASSPGEKLFF. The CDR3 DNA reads TGTGCCAGCTCACCGGGGGAAAAACTGTTTTTT.

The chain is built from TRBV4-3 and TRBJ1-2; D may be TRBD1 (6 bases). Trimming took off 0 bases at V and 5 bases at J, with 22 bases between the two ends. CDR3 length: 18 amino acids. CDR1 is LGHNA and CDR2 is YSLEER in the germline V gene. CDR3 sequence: CASSQEGRGGGQRYGYTF. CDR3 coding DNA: TGCGCCAGCAGCCAAGAAGGGCGGGGCGGGGGGCAGAGATATGGCTACACCTTC.

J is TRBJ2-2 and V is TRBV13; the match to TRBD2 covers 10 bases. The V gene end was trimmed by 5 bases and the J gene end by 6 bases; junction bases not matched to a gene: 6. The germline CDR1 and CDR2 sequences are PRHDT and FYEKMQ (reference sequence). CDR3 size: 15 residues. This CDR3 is CASSPERGGPGELFF. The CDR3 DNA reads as TGTGCCAGCAGCCCTGAGCGGGGGGGCCCCGGGGAGCTGTTTTTT.

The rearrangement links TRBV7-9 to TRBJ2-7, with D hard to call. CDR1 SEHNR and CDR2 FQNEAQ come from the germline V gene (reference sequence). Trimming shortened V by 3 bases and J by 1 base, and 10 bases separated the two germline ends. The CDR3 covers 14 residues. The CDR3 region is CASSFDLSSYEQYF. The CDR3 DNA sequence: TGTGCCAGCAGCTTTGACCTGAGTTCCTACGAGCAGTACTTC.

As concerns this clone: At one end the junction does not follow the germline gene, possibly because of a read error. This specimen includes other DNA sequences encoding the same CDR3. Here the CDR3 DNA reads TGTGCCAGTAGCTTATACTCGTGGGAGACCCAGTACTTC. Its protein is CASSLYSWETQYF. The rearrangement links TRBV7-8 to TRBJ2-5; D not resolved. Germline CDR1 and CDR2: SGHVS and FQNEAQ. The CDR3 sequence is 13 residues long.

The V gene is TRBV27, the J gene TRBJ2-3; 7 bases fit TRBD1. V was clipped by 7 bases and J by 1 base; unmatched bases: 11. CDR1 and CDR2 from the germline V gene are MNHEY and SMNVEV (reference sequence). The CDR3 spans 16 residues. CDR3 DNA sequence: TGTGCCAGCATTCTCCCGGGACAGAGATGCACAGATACGCAGTATTTT. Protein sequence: CASILPGQRCTDTQYF.

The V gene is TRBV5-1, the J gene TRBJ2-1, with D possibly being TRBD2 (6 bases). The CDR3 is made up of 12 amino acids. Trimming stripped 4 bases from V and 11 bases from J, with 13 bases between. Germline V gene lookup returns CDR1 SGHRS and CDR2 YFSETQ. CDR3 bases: TGCGCCAGCAGCCTGGAGGGGCATCAGCAGTTCTTC. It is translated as CASSLEGHQQFF.

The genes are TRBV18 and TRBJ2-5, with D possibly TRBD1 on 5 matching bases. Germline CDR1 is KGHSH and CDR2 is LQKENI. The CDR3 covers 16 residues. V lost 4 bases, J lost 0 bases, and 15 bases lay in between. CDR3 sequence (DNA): TGTGCCAGCTCACTACCGGACATTCTCGACCAAGAGACCCAGTACTTC. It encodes CASSLPDILDQETQYF.

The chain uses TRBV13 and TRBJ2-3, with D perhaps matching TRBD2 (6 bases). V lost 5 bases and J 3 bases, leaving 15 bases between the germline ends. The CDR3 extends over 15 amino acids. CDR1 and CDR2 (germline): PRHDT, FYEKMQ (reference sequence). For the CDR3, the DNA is TGTGCCAGCAGCCGCGACGGCGGGACTACAGATACGCAGTATTTT. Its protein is CASSRDGGTTDTQYF.

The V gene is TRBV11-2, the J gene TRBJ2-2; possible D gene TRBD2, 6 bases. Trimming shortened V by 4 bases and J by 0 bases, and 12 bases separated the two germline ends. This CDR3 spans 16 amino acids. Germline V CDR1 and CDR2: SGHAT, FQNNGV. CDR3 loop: CASSYWRGANTGELFF. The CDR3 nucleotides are TGTGCCAGCAGCTACTGGAGGGGAGCGAACACCGGGGAGCTGTTTTTT.

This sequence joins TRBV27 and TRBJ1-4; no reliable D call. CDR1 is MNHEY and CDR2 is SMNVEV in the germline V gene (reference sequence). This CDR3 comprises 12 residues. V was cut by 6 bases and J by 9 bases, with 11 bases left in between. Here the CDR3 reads CASRAGSQKLFF. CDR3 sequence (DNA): TGTGCCAGCAGGGCCGGGTCCCAAAAACTGTTTTTT.

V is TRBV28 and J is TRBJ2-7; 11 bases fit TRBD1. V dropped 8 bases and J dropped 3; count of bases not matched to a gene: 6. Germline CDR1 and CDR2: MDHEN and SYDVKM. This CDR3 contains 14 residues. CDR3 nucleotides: TGTGCCAGCGACAGGACAGGGGGCTTCTACGAGCAGTACTTC. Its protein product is CASDRTGGFYEQYF.

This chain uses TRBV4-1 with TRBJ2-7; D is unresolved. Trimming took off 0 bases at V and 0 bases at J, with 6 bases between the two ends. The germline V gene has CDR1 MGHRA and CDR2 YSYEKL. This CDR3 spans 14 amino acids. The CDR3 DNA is TGCGCCAGCAGCCAAGAACCCTTCTCCTACGAGCAGTACTTC. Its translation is CASSQEPFSYEQYF.

This CDR3 reads CASSGEGNYGYTF. For the CDR3, the DNA is TGTGCCAGCAGTGGGGAGGGCAACTATGGCTACACCTTC. The chain carries TRBV2 and TRBJ1-2; unclear D gene. Germline CDR1 SNHLY, CDR2 FYNNEI. The V and J ends lost 4 bases and 2 bases respectively, with 8 bases between them. The CDR3 sequence is 13 residues long. The whole variable domain, remainder taken from reference TRBV2 and TRBJ1-2, is EPEVTQTPSHQVTQMGQEVILRCVPISNHLYFYWYRQILGQKVEFLVSFYNNEISEKSEIFDDQFSVERPDGSNFTLKIRSTKLEDSAMYFCASSGEGNYGYTFGSGTRLTVV.

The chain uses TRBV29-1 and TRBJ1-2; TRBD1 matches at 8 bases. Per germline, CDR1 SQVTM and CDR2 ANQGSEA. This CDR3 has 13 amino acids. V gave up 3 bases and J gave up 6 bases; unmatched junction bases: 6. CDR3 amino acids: CSVEFGQGNGYTF. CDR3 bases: TGCAGCGTTGAGTTCGGACAGGGCAATGGCTACACCTTC.

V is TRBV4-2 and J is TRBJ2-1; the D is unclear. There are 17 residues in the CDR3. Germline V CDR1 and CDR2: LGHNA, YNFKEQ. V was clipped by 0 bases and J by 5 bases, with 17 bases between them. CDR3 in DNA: TGTGCCAGCAGCCAAGATAGAGACACCAAAGGGCACAATGAGCAGTTCTTC. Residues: CASSQDRDTKGHNEQFF.

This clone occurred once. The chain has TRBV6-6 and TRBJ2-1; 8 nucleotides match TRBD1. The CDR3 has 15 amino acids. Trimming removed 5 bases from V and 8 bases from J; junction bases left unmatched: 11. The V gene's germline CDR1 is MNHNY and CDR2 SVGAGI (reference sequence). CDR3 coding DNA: TGTGCCAGCAGTGATTCGGGACAGGTTCATGATGAGCAGTTCTTC. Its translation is CASSDSGQVHDEQFF.

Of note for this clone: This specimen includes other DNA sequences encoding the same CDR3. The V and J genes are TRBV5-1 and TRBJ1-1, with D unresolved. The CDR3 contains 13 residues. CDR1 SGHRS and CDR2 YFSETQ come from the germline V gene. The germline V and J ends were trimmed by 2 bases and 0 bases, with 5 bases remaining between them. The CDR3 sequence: CASSLGMNTEAFF. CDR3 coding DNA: TGCGCCAGCAGCTTAGGGATGAACACTGAAGCTTTCTTT.

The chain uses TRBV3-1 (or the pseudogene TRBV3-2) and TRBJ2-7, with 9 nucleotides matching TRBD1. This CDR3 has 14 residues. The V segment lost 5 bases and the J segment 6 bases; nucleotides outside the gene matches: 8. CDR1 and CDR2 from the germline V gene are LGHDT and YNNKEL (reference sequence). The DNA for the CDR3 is TGTGCCAGCAGCGCTCGACAGGGGGTGGCCGAGCAGTACTTC. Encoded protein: CASSARQGVAEQYF.

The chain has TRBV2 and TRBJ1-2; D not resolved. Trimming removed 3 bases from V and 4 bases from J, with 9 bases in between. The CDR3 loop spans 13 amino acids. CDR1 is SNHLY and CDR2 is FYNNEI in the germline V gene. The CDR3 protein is CASSDSVIYGYTF. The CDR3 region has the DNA TGTGCCAGCAGTGACTCGGTTATCTATGGCTACACCTTC.

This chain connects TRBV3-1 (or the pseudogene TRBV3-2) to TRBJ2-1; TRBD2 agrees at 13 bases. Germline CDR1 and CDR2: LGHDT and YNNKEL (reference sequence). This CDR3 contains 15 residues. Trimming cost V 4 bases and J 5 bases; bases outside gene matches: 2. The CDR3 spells CASSRTSGGDNEQFF. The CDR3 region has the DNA TGTGCCAGCAGCCGCACTAGCGGGGGGGACAATGAGCAGTTCTTC.

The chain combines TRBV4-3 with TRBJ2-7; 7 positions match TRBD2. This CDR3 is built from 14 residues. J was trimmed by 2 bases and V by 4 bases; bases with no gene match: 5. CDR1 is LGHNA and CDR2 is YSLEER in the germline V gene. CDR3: CASSLQRGPYEQYF. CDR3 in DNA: TGCGCCAGCAGCCTTCAGCGGGGTCCCTACGAGCAGTACTTC.

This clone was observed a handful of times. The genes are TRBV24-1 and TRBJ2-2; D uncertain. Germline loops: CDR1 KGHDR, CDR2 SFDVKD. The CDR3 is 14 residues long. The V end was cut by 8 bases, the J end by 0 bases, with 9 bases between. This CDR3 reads CATTSQANTGELFF. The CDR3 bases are TGTGCCACCACCAGTCAGGCGAACACCGGGGAGCTGTTTTTT.

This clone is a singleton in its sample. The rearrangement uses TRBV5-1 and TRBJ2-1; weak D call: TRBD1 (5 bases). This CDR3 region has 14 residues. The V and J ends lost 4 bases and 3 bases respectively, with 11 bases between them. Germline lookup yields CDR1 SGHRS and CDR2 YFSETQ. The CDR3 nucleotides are TGCGCCAGCAGCACCTACGGACACTACAATGAGCAGTTCTTC. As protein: CASSTYGHYNEQFF.